One sample yielded the 3 T cell receptor beta chains listed below, sequenced in a study of blood T cell repertoires in COVID-19. Profiled with immunoSEQ multiplex PCR; TCRdb holds only in-frame clones, not every one. This table has about 130,000 clones, more than 75% appearing once. Sequenced: peripheral blood. These receptors all come from a human donor in a cohort sampled during active COVID-19.

This clone occurred once. This chain uses TRBV25-1 with TRBJ2-7; 9 bases align to TRBD2. The length of the CDR3 is 15 residues. With 2 bases clipped from V and 2 bases from J, the junction kept 4 bases outside the gene matches. Germline V lookup: CDR1 MGHDK, CDR2 SYGVNS. DNA of the CDR3: TGTGCCAGCAGTGAACCTAGCGGGGACGCCTACGAGCAGTACTTC. This codes for CASSEPSGDAYEQYF.

About this clone itself: A single base separates this from a much larger clone, so it may be a read error. Other DNA variants within this sample encode the same CDR3. The CDR3 nucleotides read TGTGCCAGCAGTTTACGGACAGGGTATGGCTACACCTTC. Its translation is CASSLRTGYGYTF. The gene calls are TRBV12-3 or TRBV12-4 and TRBJ1-2; the match to TRBD1 covers 8 bases. The CDR3 sequence is 13 residues long. V lost 2 bases and J lost 5; bases outside the gene matches: 1.

This chain uses TRBV5-8 with TRBJ2-5; D remains ambiguous. V was cut by 2 bases and J by 5 bases, with 7 bases left in between. CDR1 is SGHTS, CDR2 YDEGEE, per germline. The CDR3 spans 12 residues. The CDR3 DNA follows: TGTGCCAGCAGCTTTTGGGCGGAGACCCAGTACTTC. Encoded protein: CASSFWAETQYF.